This T cell receptor (beta chain) originates from a study of human T cells and chemical hapten exposure. As for time point: patch test 3, about 24 weeks after DPC sensitization. Treatment described: therapeutic diphenylcyclopropenone sensitization with weekly scalp DPC. Using its own MiXCR run on the RACE reads, TCRdb lists one record per CDR3 protein. The sample includes roughly 90,000 distinct CDR3 sequences, about a tenth of them seen just once. This clonotype originated in a woman in her twenties or thirties with alopecia areata. Some clones in this sample may be carry-over from other donors' samples. The specimen was whole blood, collected in connection with sensitization to the hapten diphenylcyclopropenone (DPC).

CDR3: CSASDRAYGYTF. The DNA of the CDR3 is TGCAGTGCTTCCGACAGGGCCTATGGCTACACCTTC. This sequence joins TRBV20-1 and TRBJ1-2; 7 bases map to TRBD1. Germline-derived CDR1 and CDR2 are DFQATT and SNEGSKA (reference sequence). V trimming: 5 bases; J trimming: 4 bases; junction bases outside the gene matches: 4. The CDR3 extends over 12 amino acids.